The 8 T cell receptor beta chains listed next were all sequenced from one sample in a study of T cell changes during pregnancy in multiple sclerosis. Profiled with immunoSEQ multiplex PCR; TCRdb holds only in-frame clones, not every one. Seen here are about 67,000 clones, roughly nine tenths observed once, and the top ten hold approximately 1.5%. The sequencing used peripheral blood, collected in the second trimester of pregnancy. These receptors originate from a female donor with multiple sclerosis, enrolled in a pregnancy study.

V is TRBV23-1 and J is TRBJ2-1, with a weak D call TRBD2 (6 bases). TRBV23-1 counts as an open reading frame of uncertain function. The CDR3 extends over 12 amino acids. Trimming stripped 2 bases from V and 15 bases from J, with 14 bases between. This CDR3 is CASSQARGIGFF. As DNA, the CDR3 is TGCGCCAGCAGTCAAGCCCGGGGGATAGGGTTCTTC.

This clone was recorded only once. The chain couples TRBV2 to TRBJ1-5; 10 positions agree with TRBD1. The V gene's germline CDR1 is SNHLY and CDR2 FYNNEI. The CDR3 is 21 residues long. Unmatched junction bases numbered 14, after V lost 0 bases and J lost 0 bases. CDR3 in DNA: TGTGCCAGCAGTGAAGCGATGGACAGGGGGTTACTGGTGTCTAGCAATCAGCCCCAGCATTTT. Translating it yields CASSEAMDRGLLVSSNQPQHF.

The CDR3 region is CASSFRQGVYNEQFF. Written as DNA, the CDR3 is TGTGCCAGCAGCTTTAGGCAGGGGGTCTACAATGAGCAGTTCTTC. V usage is TRBV5-6 and J usage is TRBJ2-1; TRBD1 matches at 7 bases. Germline lookup yields CDR1 SGHDT and CDR2 YYEEEE. Germline trimming cut 2 bases from V and 3 bases from J; bases unmatched to any gene: 5. The CDR3 contains 15 residues.

V and J are TRBV11-3 and TRBJ2-1, with D possibly matching TRBD2 (6 bases). V gave up 0 bases and J gave up 0 bases, with 15 bases separating them. The CDR3 consists of 18 residues. Germline V CDR1 and CDR2: SGHNT, YENEEA. The CDR3 is CASSLDQGGTFSYNEQFF. In DNA form, the CDR3 reads TGTGCCAGCAGCTTAGATCAAGGCGGGACTTTCTCCTACAATGAGCAGTTCTTC.

This chain uses TRBV7-2 with TRBJ2-1; TRBD2 matches 10 bases. This CDR3 is 15 amino acids long. Unmatched junction bases numbered 7, after V lost 4 bases and J lost 7 bases. The germline CDR1 and CDR2 sequences are SGHTA and FQGNSA. CDR3 sequence: CASSSWTSGENEQFF. The CDR3 DNA reads TGTGCCAGCAGCTCTTGGACTAGCGGAGAGAATGAGCAGTTCTTC. The variable domain in full, with the rest retrieved from reference TRBV7-2 and TRBJ2-1, is GAGVSQSPSNKVTEKGKDVELRCDPISGHTALYWYRQSLGQGLEFLIYFQGNSAPDKSGLPSDRFSAERTGGSVSTLTIQRTQQEDSAVYLCASSSWTSGENEQFFGPGTRLTVL.

J is TRBJ2-7 and V is TRBV7-3, with unresolved D. V gave up 2 bases and J gave up 0 bases, with 11 bases separating them. Looked up from germline, CDR1 is SGHTA and CDR2 is FQGTGA. CDR3 length equals 15 residues. The CDR3 region is CASSLGGSGSYEQYF. The CDR3, as DNA: TGTGCCAGCAGCTTAGGTGGATCAGGCTCCTACGAGCAGTACTTC.

The chain employs TRBV19 and TRBJ1-1; D is undetermined. Germline CDR1 and CDR2: LNHDA and SQIVND (reference sequence). The CDR3 is 11 residues long. Trimming removed 7 bases from V and 9 bases from J, with 12 bases in between. The CDR3 DNA follows: TGTGCCAGTATTTTGGTAGAGAAAGCTTTCTTT. This sequence encodes CASILVEKAFF.

The genes are TRBV19 and TRBJ1-2; possibly TRBD1 for D (5 bases). Germline-derived CDR1 and CDR2 are LNHDA and SQIVND (reference sequence). Trimming took off 6 bases at V and 7 bases at J, with 24 bases between the two ends. The CDR3 is made up of 16 amino acids. The CDR3 bases are TGTGCCAGTAGCCCACCGGGGGACGCCTCCTTTTTTGGCTACACCTTC. Translated, it gives CASSPPGDASFFGYTF.